A single sample is the source of the 27 T cell receptor beta chains below, sequenced in a study of blood T cells in healthy people across ages. A second PCR of 7 to 11 cycles used a sample-barcoded 5' primer and a J-beta primer mix. TCRdb re-analysed the 5' RACE reads in MiXCR, keeping a single row per CDR3 protein. The sample comprises under 950,000 distinct CDR3 sequences, roughly 20% of which are singletons, and about 20% rests with the top ten. Specimen: blood. The receptors stem from a man aged 65-85 years in good health.

This chain connects TRBV20-1 to TRBJ2-5; 16 bases line up with TRBD2. The CDR3 runs to 16 residues. Germline V CDR1 and CDR2: DFQATT, SNEGSKA (reference sequence). V lost 6 bases and J lost 5; bases outside the gene matches: 9. The CDR3: CSAQGTSGGAFETQYF. The DNA for the CDR3 is TGCAGTGCCCAAGGGACTAGCGGGGGGGCCTTTGAGACCCAGTACTTC.

This clonotype has just a few counts. The chain couples TRBV5-6 to TRBJ2-7; 11 bases map to TRBD2. CDR1 is SGHDT and CDR2 is YYEEEE in the germline V gene. Germline trimming cut 3 bases from V and 12 bases from J; bases unmatched to any gene: 14. The CDR3 contains 15 residues. CDR3 in amino acids: CASSSASGGSLSVYF. As DNA, the CDR3 is TGTGCCAGCAGCTCCGCTAGCGGGGGGTCCCTATCGGTGTACTTC.

This chain joins TRBV7-9 and TRBJ2-2, with D unclear. With 8 bases removed from V and 2 bases from J, the gap between germline ends came to 6 bases. The CDR3 length is 12 residues. Looked up from germline, CDR1 is SEHNR and CDR2 is FQNEAQ (reference sequence). The CDR3 sequence: CASAPNTGELFF. DNA for the CDR3: TGTGCCAGCGCCCCTAACACCGGGGAGCTGTTTTTT. The full variable domain, in which reference TRBV7-9 and TRBJ2-2 provide the parts outside the CDR3, is DTGVSQNPRHKITKRGQNVTFRCDPISEHNRLYWYRQTLGQGPEFLTYFQNEAQLEKSRLLSDRFSAERPKGSFSTLEIQRTEQGDSAMYLCASAPNTGELFFGEGSRLTVL.

The genes are TRBV2 and TRBJ1-5; D gene ambiguous. This CDR3 is built from 11 residues. The V end was cut by 5 bases, the J end by 11 bases, with 10 bases between. Germline V gene lookup returns CDR1 SNHLY and CDR2 FYNNEI. DNA of the CDR3: TGTGCCAGCAGTCTGTCCGGGGCCCAGCATTTT. Protein sequence: CASSLSGAQHF.

The rearrangement joins TRBV12-3 or TRBV12-4 to TRBJ1-2; D uncertain. The CDR3 sequence is 13 residues long. V was pared by 6 bases and J by 11 bases, with 19 bases between. This chain's CDR3 is CASSPTPHIGYTF. The CDR3 nucleotides read TGTGCCAGCAGCCCAACCCCCCATATTGGTTACACCTTC.

This clonotype was observed at least ten times. The genes are TRBV27 and TRBJ2-3; no firm D call. This CDR3 is 15 amino acids long. CDR1 is MNHEY, CDR2 SMNVEV, per germline (reference sequence). The ends were cut back, 6 bases at V and 3 bases at J, with 16 bases in the middle. CDR3 loop: CASSLLGLRTDTQYF. The DNA of the CDR3 is TGTGCCAGCAGCCTCCTAGGTCTCAGAACAGATACGCAGTATTTT.

CDR3 loop: CAWSVPPTDTQYF. The CDR3 nucleotides read TGTGCCTGGAGTGTACCCCCGACAGATACGCAGTATTTT. V gene TRBV30 combines with J gene TRBJ2-3; D gene ambiguous. CDR3 length equals 13 residues. With 0 bases removed from V and 3 bases from J, the gap between germline ends came to 7 bases. Germline V gives CDR1 GTSNPN, CDR2 SVGIG (reference sequence).

In its sample, this clonotype was seen a few times. This sequence joins TRBV10-3 and TRBJ1-2; maybe TRBD1 (6 bases). V lost 10 bases and J 3 bases, leaving 15 bases between the germline ends. This CDR3 region has 13 residues. The germline gives CDR1 ENHRY, CDR2 SYGVKD. In DNA form, the CDR3 reads TGTGCCACTTCCCAAGGGGGGGACTATGGCTACACCTTC. Residues: CATSQGGDYGYTF.

In DNA form, the CDR3 reads TGTGCCAGCAGTTTTGGTTCCGGACAGGGCCGGATCAATGAGCAGTTCTTC. It translates to CASSFGSGQGRINEQFF. V and J are TRBV28 and TRBJ2-7; 8 nucleotides line up with TRBD1. The J call may not be correct, given that the DNA end is closer to TRBJ2-1. CDR3 size: 17 residues. Germline loops: CDR1 MDHEN, CDR2 SYDVKM.

This clonotype was counted many times. The rearrangement uses TRBV20-1 and TRBJ1-1, with D possibly being TRBD1 (6 bases). V dropped 2 bases and J dropped 8 bases, with 18 bases sitting between them. The length of the CDR3 is 14 residues. Germline loops: CDR1 DFQATT, CDR2 SNEGSKA (reference sequence). The CDR3 DNA reads TGCAGTGCTAGACAGGGTGCATCGAGGGGGGAAGCTTTCTTT. Protein sequence: CSARQGASRGEAFF.

The V and J genes are TRBV5-1 and TRBJ2-3; no definite D call. Trimming removed 0 bases from V and 1 base from J, with 9 bases in between. The V gene's germline CDR1 is SGHRS and CDR2 YFSETQ. This CDR3 region has 15 residues. CDR3 residues: CASSLVQRGTDTQYF. The CDR3 nucleotides are TGCGCCAGCAGCTTGGTTCAAAGGGGCACAGATACGCAGTATTTT.

There are a few counts of this clonotype. V and J are TRBV5-1 and TRBJ2-5; D might be TRBD1 or TRBD2, each matching 5 bases. The CDR3 is 14 residues long. CDR1 and CDR2 (germline): SGHRS, YFSETQ. With 0 bases removed from V and 9 bases from J, the gap between germline ends came to 15 bases. This chain's CDR3 is CASSLDWDRFPQYF. The DNA for the CDR3 is TGCGCCAGCAGCTTGGATTGGGACCGCTTTCCCCAGTACTTC. Full variable domain (remainder filled in from reference TRBV5-1 and TRBJ2-5): KAGVTQTPRYLIKTRGQQVTLSCSPISGHRSVSWYQQTPGQGLQFLFEYFSETQRNKGNFPGRFSGRQFSNSRSEMNVSTLELGDSALYLCASSLDWDRFPQYFGPGTRLLVL.

A few counts support this clonotype. The chain couples TRBV20-1 to TRBJ2-4, with D tentatively TRBD1 or TRBD2 (6 bases each). From germline, CDR1 is DFQATT and CDR2 SNEGSKA (reference sequence). V lost 8 bases to trimming and J lost 2 bases, with 19 bases between them. The CDR3 is 15 residues long. Here the CDR3 DNA reads TGCAGTCCGGGCCTGGGGGGCGGGACCAAAAACATTCAGTACTTC. The encoded protein is CSPGLGGGTKNIQYF.

This chain joins TRBV20-1 and TRBJ2-1, with a tentative D call TRBD1 (6 bases). Germline V gene lookup returns CDR1 DFQATT and CDR2 SNEGSKA (reference sequence). The germline V and J ends were trimmed by 6 bases and 7 bases, with 19 bases remaining between them. The CDR3 consists of 14 residues. Here the CDR3 DNA reads TGCAGTGCCCAAATGCCGGGGCAGGGGAATGAGCAGTTCTTC. Its protein product is CSAQMPGQGNEQFF.

This sequence joins TRBV28 and TRBJ2-4; D call uncertain. The V gene lost 5 bases and the J gene lost 0 bases, with 11 bases spanning the gap. The CDR3 runs to 15 residues. From germline, CDR1 is MDHEN and CDR2 SYDVKM. The CDR3 protein is CASSPTYIAKNIQYF. The CDR3 region has the DNA TGTGCCAGCAGTCCCACTTATATAGCCAAAAACATTCAGTACTTC.

DNA of the CDR3: TGTGCCAGCAGCTTAGGCGGGGGCGGGAGCTCCTACGAGCAGTACTTC. Its protein is CASSLGGGGSSYEQYF. V gene TRBV7-9 combines with J gene TRBJ2-7; D is possibly TRBD2 (7 bases). With 1 base removed from V and 0 bases from J, the gap between germline ends came to 13 bases. Germline CDR1 is SEHNR and CDR2 is FQNEAQ (reference sequence). The CDR3 is 16 amino acids. The complete variable domain, with remaining parts taken from reference TRBV7-9 and TRBJ2-7, reads DTGVSQNPRHKITKRGQNVTFRCDPISEHNRLYWYRQTLGQGPEFLTYFQNEAQLEKSRLLSDRFSAERPKGSFSTLEIQRTEQGDSAMYLCASSLGGGGSSYEQYFGPGTRLTVT.

This clonotype was seen only a few times. The CDR3 nucleotides read TGTGCCACCAGTGCGCCCGGGGTTGGGGAGACCCAGTACTTC. Its translation: CATSAPGVGETQYF. The rearrangement joins TRBV24-1 to TRBJ2-5, with a possible D match to TRBD2 (5 bases). Trimming shortened V by 5 bases and J by 5 bases, and 14 bases separated the two germline ends. CDR1 is KGHDR and CDR2 is SFDVKD in the germline V gene. The CDR3 extends over 14 amino acids.

The chain couples TRBV12-3 or TRBV12-4 to TRBJ2-1, with 9 bases matching TRBD1. V dropped 2 bases and J dropped 15; count of bases not matched to a gene: 5. There are 12 residues in the CDR3. The chain's CDR3 is CASSLNRGLGFF. The DNA for the CDR3 is TGTGCCAGCAGTTTAAACAGGGGGCTGGGGTTCTTC.

The rearrangement links TRBV7-8 to TRBJ2-7; 8 bases line up with TRBD1. With V trimmed by 1 base and J by 6 bases, 11 bases remained unmatched. Germline V gene data show CDR1 as SGHVS and CDR2 as FQNEAQ. The CDR3 totals 16 residues. The CDR3 sequence is CASSLVSGGQSGEQYF. The CDR3 DNA is TGTGCCAGCAGCTTAGTCTCAGGGGGCCAGTCCGGCGAGCAGTACTTC.

The chain combines TRBV6-6 with TRBJ2-5, with D hard to call. Trimming stripped 5 bases from V and 2 bases from J, with 15 bases between. The CDR3 extends over 15 amino acids. The germline CDR1 and CDR2 sequences are MNHNY and SVGAGI (reference sequence). In DNA form, the CDR3 reads TGTGCCAGCAGTCCTTGGGTAGGGCATCAAGAGACCCAGTACTTC. Translated, it gives CASSPWVGHQETQYF.

The chain combines TRBV3-1 with TRBJ2-1, with a tentative D call TRBD1 (6 bases). The V and J ends lost 6 bases and 9 bases respectively, with 12 bases between them. The CDR3 is 12 amino acids. Germline assignment: CDR1 LGHDT and CDR2 YNNKEL (reference sequence). This CDR3 reads CASRHGTSEQFF. As DNA, the CDR3 is TGTGCCAGCAGACACGGGACAAGTGAGCAGTTCTTC.

This sequence joins TRBV13 and TRBJ2-3; tentative D call: TRBD1 (5 bases). Germline CDR1 PRHDT, CDR2 FYEKMQ (reference sequence). Trimming cost V 4 bases and J 5 bases, with 16 bases left between them. The CDR3 runs to 15 residues. DNA for the CDR3: TGTGCCAGCAGCTCCCCGACAGAAAGGGGAGATACGCAGTATTTT. As protein: CASSSPTERGDTQYF.

This chain connects TRBV15 to TRBJ1-2; TRBD1 is a possible D gene (6 bases). Trimming cost V 10 bases and J 0 bases, with 12 bases left between them. Per germline, CDR1 LNHNV and CDR2 YYDKDF (reference sequence). This CDR3 is 13 amino acids long. CDR3 nucleotides: TGTGCCATTAAGGACAGCGCTAACTATGGCTACACCTTC. Translated, it gives CAIKDSANYGYTF.

V usage is TRBV29-1 and J usage is TRBJ1-2; no clear D. Looked up from germline, CDR1 is SQVTM and CDR2 is ANQGSEA. The CDR3 has 13 amino acids. V was trimmed by 3 bases and J by 3 bases, leaving 11 bases between them. In DNA form, the CDR3 reads TGCAGCGTTGATCAGGAGACGTACTATGGCTACACCTTC. Its translation is CSVDQETYYGYTF. Drawing the rest from reference TRBV29-1 and TRBJ1-2, the complete variable domain is SAVISQKPSRDICQRGTSLTIQCQVDSQVTMMFWYRQQPGQSLTLIATANQGSEATYESGFVIDKFPISRPNLTFSTLTVSNMSPEDSSIYLCSVDQETYYGYTFGSGTRLTVV.

This clonotype was seen a handful of times. This chain joins TRBV29-1 and TRBJ2-3; tentative D call: TRBD1 (6 bases). The CDR3 length is 13 residues. The V and J ends lost 2 bases and 3 bases respectively, with 9 bases between them. Germline CDR1 and CDR2: SQVTM and ANQGSEA. The CDR3, as DNA: TGCAGCGTTGAACTTACAGGGACAGATACGCAGTATTTT. As protein: CSVELTGTDTQYF.

The J gene is TRBJ1-4, the V gene TRBV7-2; D is unresolved. The CDR3 runs 15 residues. Germline V gene lookup returns CDR1 SGHTA and CDR2 FQGNSA. V shed 5 bases and J shed 8 bases, with 18 bases lying between them. The CDR3, as DNA: TGTGCCAGCAGCCCCCCGGGCCCGCGGCGAGAAAAACTGTTTTTT. It yields the protein CASSPPGPRREKLFF. The full variable domain, rest sourced from reference TRBV7-2 and TRBJ1-4, is GAGVSQSPSNKVTEKGKDVELRCDPISGHTALYWYRQSLGQGLEFLIYFQGNSAPDKSGLPSDRFSAERTGGSVSTLTIQRTQQEDSAVYLCASSPPGPRREKLFFGSGTQLSVL.

This chain uses TRBV6-2 or TRBV6-3 with TRBJ2-1; D is uncertain. The J call is in doubt because the DNA end fits TRBJ2-7 better. The CDR3 totals 12 residues. The germline gives CDR1 MNHEY, CDR2 SVGEGT. For the CDR3, the DNA is TGTGCCAGCAGCGACCGACGCGACGAGCAGTACGTC. It specifies CASSDRRDEQYV.